This TCR beta chain derives from a study of blood T cell repertoires in COVID-19. Study-wide context: COVID-19 samples collected from the United States, Italy and Spain covered acute and convalescent phases. The cDNA or gDNA used as material had been derived from T cells, B-cell-depleted T cells, or PBMCs.

The CDR3 length is 15 residues. V trimming: 7 bases; J trimming: 1 base; junction bases outside the gene matches: 5. Germline values: CDR1 LNHDA, CDR2 SQIVND (reference sequence). In terms of age and location, participants ranged from about 18 to 89 years and lived in around 22 US areas. Cohorts were based on clinical histories the participants reported. Measured with immunoSEQ multiplex PCR; TCRdb has only the in-frame clones, and not every one. The table records approximately 50,000 clones, around 80% of them present only once. This receptor was identified in a woman in her 50s with acute COVID-19. The sequenced sample was PBMCs or T cells enriched from blood (not recorded which). This chain connects TRBV19 to TRBJ1-5; 9 positions match TRBD1. Written as DNA, the CDR3 is TGTGCCAGTACCACAGGGACAGGGAGCAATCAGCCCCAGCATTTT. Amino acids: CASTTGTGSNQPQHF.